This T cell receptor (beta chain) was identified during a study of glioma-infiltrating T cells after dendritic cell vaccination. Time point indicated: after dendritic cell vaccination, including at tumor progression/relapse. Patients had residual fresh-frozen tumor tissue and more than two years of survival data. Overall study findings and caveats: Patients with more pretreatment TILs had longer time to progression and survival. The cohort had few patients with full blood and tumor sets.

Regarding this clone: Its antigen is currently unknown.

The PCR used 60 V beta and 13 J beta primers. Assay: immunoSEQ multiplex PCR; the TCRdb copy retains only in-frame clones and omits some. This sample has 90,000 to 140,000 clones; almost 90% occur once, and the top ten carry approximately 2.7%. The source of this sequence is a human donor with glioblastoma. Sequencing used blood, obtained after dendritic cell vaccination.

CDR3 DNA sequence: TGTGCCAGCAGCGTTCGGACAGGGGGCCTCTACAATGAGCAGTTCTTC. Its translation: CASSVRTGGLYNEQFF. The rearrangement uses TRBV5-6 and TRBJ2-1, with 11 bases lining up with TRBD1. The junction had 6 bases not matched to a gene; V was cut back by 4 bases and J by 3 bases. The germline V gene has CDR1 SGHDT and CDR2 YYEEEE. This CDR3 spans 16 amino acids.